One sample yielded the 14 T cell receptor beta chains listed below, sequenced in a study of blood T cell repertoires in COVID-19. Assay: immunoSEQ multiplex PCR; the TCRdb copy retains only in-frame clones and omits some. Among roughly 250,000 clones listed, around 89% were seen once. Sample: peripheral blood. The receptors were gathered from a man between 25 and 39 years old with acute or convalescent COVID-19.

The chain couples TRBV12-3 or TRBV12-4 to TRBJ1-4, with D possibly matching TRBD1 (5 bases). The V end was cut by 6 bases, the J end by 11 bases, with 13 bases between. This CDR3 has 12 residues. The CDR3 DNA is TGTGCCAGCAGCACCCAGGGTTATAAACTGTTTTTT. Translation: CASSTQGYKLFF.

This clone appeared a few times. The junction departs from germline at one end; a sequencing error may be responsible. This chain links TRBV7-9 with TRBJ1-6; D not certain. The CDR3 totals 15 residues. CDR1 is SEHNR and CDR2 is FQNEAQ in the germline V gene (reference sequence). In DNA, the CDR3 is TGTGCCAGCACCTTAGGAGCGGGCAGTAGCTCACCCCTCCACTTT. It codes for CASTLGAGSSSPLHF.

The chain uses TRBV5-4 and TRBJ2-2, with D unresolved. Trimming took 0 bases from V and 4 from J, leaving 7 bases between them. The CDR3 loop spans 14 amino acids. Germline V gene sequence: CDR1 SGHNT, CDR2 YYREEE (reference sequence). In DNA, the CDR3 is TGTGCCAGCAGCTTGGAGGCTAGCACCGGGGAGCTGTTTTTT. It is translated as CASSLEASTGELFF.

V usage is TRBV27 and J usage is TRBJ2-7; D not resolved. The CDR3 totals 12 residues. V was pared by 5 bases and J by 6 bases, with 11 bases between. Germline V gene data show CDR1 as MNHEY and CDR2 as SMNVEV (reference sequence). CDR3 sequence (DNA): TGTGCCAGCAGTCCTGGTTTCGGCGAGCAGTACTTC. Residues: CASSPGFGEQYF.

V and J are TRBV2 and TRBJ1-6, with 7 bases lining up with TRBD1. Germline V lookup: CDR1 SNHLY, CDR2 FYNNEI. The junction had 15 bases not matched to a gene; V was cut back by 3 bases and J by 7 bases. CDR3 length: 18 residues. CDR3 in amino acids: CASSDPLEGAGTNSPLHF. The CDR3 nucleotides are TGTGCCAGCAGTGACCCCTTGGAGGGGGCAGGGACCAATTCACCCCTCCACTTT.

This rearrangement joins TRBV27 to TRBJ2-5; 8 bases agree with TRBD1. V trimming: 2 bases; J trimming: 2 bases; junction bases outside the gene matches: 7. The CDR3 is made up of 16 amino acids. Per the germline V gene, CDR1 is MNHEY and CDR2 is SMNVEV (reference sequence). The CDR3 sequence: CASSLQGAGYQETQYF. In DNA, the CDR3 is TGTGCCAGCAGTTTACAGGGGGCCGGTTATCAAGAGACCCAGTACTTC.

This clone was recorded a few times. The rearrangement joins TRBV30 to TRBJ2-7; 10 bases fit TRBD1. This CDR3 spans 12 amino acids. Trimming removed 3 bases from V and 6 bases from J; junction bases left unmatched: 2. Germline V gene lookup returns CDR1 GTSNPN and CDR2 SVGIG (reference sequence). CDR3 DNA sequence: TGTGCCTGGAGCCGGGACAGGGGCGAGCAGTACTTC. It encodes CAWSRDRGEQYF.

The chain uses TRBV3-1 (or the pseudogene TRBV3-2) and TRBJ2-7; D perhaps matches TRBD1 (6 bases). V was clipped by 0 bases and J by 4 bases, with 13 bases between them. The CDR3 has 15 amino acids. Germline V gene sequence: CDR1 LGHDT, CDR2 YNNKEL (reference sequence). CDR3 nucleotide sequence: TGTGCCAGCAGCCAAGATTACAGGGCCCTTTACGAGCAGTACTTC. Translation: CASSQDYRALYEQYF.

The rearrangement joins TRBV6-1 to TRBJ2-5; 11 positions agree with TRBD2. V lost 1 base, J lost 5 bases, and 12 bases stayed unmatched. The CDR3 spans 18 residues. CDR1 is MNHNS and CDR2 is SASEGT in the germline V gene. The CDR3: CASSEGWLAGGPRETQYF. CDR3 sequence (DNA): TGTGCCAGCAGTGAAGGATGGTTAGCGGGGGGGCCCCGGGAGACCCAGTACTTC.

This chain connects TRBV2 to TRBJ1-1, with 8 positions matching TRBD1. CDR1 SNHLY and CDR2 FYNNEI come from the germline V gene. This CDR3 region has 14 residues. With 7 bases clipped from V and 1 base from J, the junction kept 5 bases outside the gene matches. The CDR3 here is CASNYRGRNTEAFF. For the CDR3, the DNA is TGTGCCAGCAACTACAGGGGGAGGAACACTGAAGCTTTCTTT.

The genes are TRBV5-6 and TRBJ1-2, with a possible D match to TRBD1 (5 bases). Germline V gene lookup returns CDR1 SGHDT and CDR2 YYEEEE. The ends were cut back, 0 bases at V and 4 bases at J, with 10 bases in the middle. The CDR3 length is 14 residues. Written as DNA, the CDR3 is TGTGCCAGCAGCTTGGAGGGGATTAGCTATGGCTACACCTTC. Its translation: CASSLEGISYGYTF.

The chain couples TRBV19 to TRBJ1-1; 7 bases are shared with TRBD1. The CDR3 is 18 residues long. Germline lookup yields CDR1 LNHDA and CDR2 SQIVND (reference sequence). J was trimmed by 4 bases and V by 7 bases; bases with no gene match: 21. The chain's CDR3 is CASTAFRQGRVRGTEAFF. CDR3 sequence (DNA): TGTGCCAGTACTGCCTTTAGACAGGGTCGGGTCCGGGGCACTGAAGCTTTCTTT. Full variable domain (rest looked up from reference TRBV19 and TRBJ1-1): DGGITQSPKYLFRKEGQNVTLSCEQNLNHDAMYWYRQDPGQGLRLIYYSQIVNDFQKGDIAEGYSVSREKKESFPLTVTSAQKNPTAFYLCASTAFRQGRVRGTEAFFGQGTRLTVV.

The chain has TRBV12-3 or TRBV12-4 and TRBJ2-1; D not resolved. The CDR3 loop spans 11 amino acids. Trimming pared 6 bases from V and 10 bases from J, leaving 10 bases between. DNA of the CDR3: TGTGCCAGCAGCCAAGGCGGCGAGCAGTTCTTC. It translates to CASSQGGEQFF.

This clone was counted a single time. The chain recombines TRBV6-5 with TRBJ2-1, with 13 bases that match TRBD2. Germline V gene lookup returns CDR1 MNHEY and CDR2 SVGAGI. The CDR3 has 15 amino acids. V shed 6 bases and J 10 bases; nucleotides not matched to a gene: 9. The CDR3 protein is CASSQWTSGSSEQFF. CDR3 bases: TGTGCCAGCAGCCAATGGACTAGCGGGAGTTCGGAGCAGTTCTTC.